The 6 T cell receptor beta chains below all came from one sample that was sequenced in a study of early T cells in non-severe SARS-CoV-2 infection. TCRdb ran MiXCR on the 5' RACE reads and lists one entry per CDR3 protein. Among tens of thousands of distinct CDR3 sequences listed, around 4.6% were seen once. The sample taken for sequencing was whole blood. The receptors stem from an adult who was a healthcare worker with PCR-confirmed SARS-CoV-2 infection or an uninfected control (not recorded which).

This clonotype appeared many times. The chain carries TRBV11-2 and TRBJ2-3; 10 nucleotides match TRBD2. The CDR3 sequence is 14 residues long. The trim removed 5 bases at V and 4 bases at J, leaving 3 bases unmatched. Germline V gene lookup returns CDR1 SGHAT and CDR2 FQNNGV. Here the CDR3 reads CASSKAGGPDTQYF. CDR3 in DNA: TGTGCCAGCAGCAAAGCGGGGGGGCCAGATACGCAGTATTTT. The full variable domain, completed using reference TRBV11-2 and TRBJ2-3, is EAGVAQSPRYKIIEKRQSVAFWCNPISGHATLYWYQQILGQGPKLLIQFQNNGVVDDSQLPKDRFSAERLKGVDSTLKIQPAKLEDSAVYLCASSKAGGPDTQYFGPGTRLTVL.

The sample holds a few counts of this clonotype. The chain recombines TRBV7-2 with TRBJ1-1; 8 nucleotides agree with TRBD1. Looked up from germline, CDR1 is SGHTA and CDR2 is FQGNSA. The CDR3 length is 14 residues. The V gene end was trimmed by 4 bases and the J gene end by 1 base; junction bases not matched to a gene: 2. CDR3 loop: CASSSGQGNTEAFF. The CDR3 DNA follows: TGTGCCAGCAGCTCCGGACAGGGGAACACTGAAGCTTTCTTT.

The table lists this clonotype with many counts. The rearrangement joins TRBV27 to TRBJ1-2; unclear D gene. V shed 5 bases and J shed 7 bases, with 23 bases lying between them. CDR1 MNHEY and CDR2 SMNVEV come from the germline V gene (reference sequence). The CDR3 consists of 16 residues. The DNA for the CDR3 is TGTGCCAGCAGTCCCCTCGGGAAGGGCGATGGTGGTGGCTACACCTTC. Translation: CASSPLGKGDGGGYTF.

Ten or more counts support this clonotype. J is TRBJ2-3 and V is TRBV2; 7 nucleotides agree with TRBD1. V was pared by 3 bases and J by 0 bases, with 3 bases of the junction left unmatched. Germline V CDR1 and CDR2: SNHLY, FYNNEI. This CDR3 has 15 amino acids. DNA for the CDR3: TGTGCCAGCAGTGAGGGACAGCTTAGCACAGATACGCAGTATTTT. As protein: CASSEGQLSTDTQYF.

This clonotype was counted a few times. The chain carries TRBV20-1 and TRBJ1-3; D not certain. Trimming shortened V by 1 base and J by 1 base, and 5 bases separated the two germline ends. Germline V gene sequence: CDR1 DFQATT, CDR2 SNEGSKA (reference sequence). The CDR3 spans 13 residues. CDR3 bases: TGCAGTGCTAGAGGTGTATCTGGAAACACCATATATTTT. It encodes CSARGVSGNTIYF.

This clonotype appeared many times. This chain uses TRBV11-2 with TRBJ1-5; D may be TRBD1 (6 bases). This CDR3 contains 15 residues. Between the trimmed V and J ends, which lost 1 base and 2 bases, there was a span of 9 bases. The germline V gene encodes CDR1 SGHAT and CDR2 FQNNGV. DNA for the CDR3: TGTGCCAGCAGCTTAGCAGGGGTTGGCAATCAGCCCCAGCATTTT. Amino acids: CASSLAGVGNQPQHF.